This T cell receptor beta chain was captured by sequencing in a study of OX40 agonist ivuxolimab in advanced cancers. Describing the broader study: Ivuxolimab was an agonistic, fully human IgG2 monoclonal antibody directed against OX40 (CD134), a costimulatory receptor. The paper reports the monotherapy dose-escalation portion (N ≈ 50 patients) of the phase I ivuxolimab trial. Among the roughly 52 dose-escalation patients, approximately 20 had hepatocellular carcinoma, 15 or so melanoma, 9 renal cell carcinoma and 9 head and neck cancer. Peripheral TCRbeta sequencing was intended to test whether TCR sequence diversity was altered and clonal T-cell expansion was caused by ivuxolimab. A male proportion of 75% to 85% and a mean age of approximately 55 years, ranging from roughly 20 to 80, were recorded for the dose-escalation cohort. Partial responses were achieved by three dose-escalation patients, of whom one had hepatocellular carcinoma and two had cutaneous melanoma. Intravenous ivuxolimab was administered to patients every 2 weeks at six dose levels: 0.01, 0.1, 0.3, 1.5, 3 and 10 mg/kg. Prior anti-PD-1, anti-PD-L1 or anti-CTLA-4 therapy was permitted, and 35% to 40% of dose-escalation patients had received checkpoint inhibitors. General conclusions and limits of the study: The antigen specificity of the clonally expanded peripheral T cells was not determined. In the 0.1-3.0 mg/kg groups, partial responders had among the lowest normalized peripheral clonal expansion, particularly in CD8+ T cells. At doses from 0.1 to 3.0 mg/kg, clonal expansion was seen in both CD4+ and CD8+ blood T cells between baseline and week 6. Low levels of normalized T-cell clonal expansion were also shown by some nonresponding patients. On average, CD8+ T cells showed more expanded clones than CD4+ T cells after ivuxolimab.

V and J are truncated by 2 bases and 0 bases respectively, leaving an intervening sequence of 11 bases. CDR1 and CDR2 were assigned from the germline V gene (reference sequence) as MNHEY and SMNVEV. The CDR3 spans 15 residues, from the cysteine through the phenylalanine. Only the CDR3 region is kept as DNA, spanning 45 bases read in frame from base 1. Patients with a history of autoimmune disease or receiving systemic immunosuppression were excluded from the trial. Peripheral blood for TCR sequencing was collected from all dose cohorts at baseline, on cycle 4 day 1, and on cycle 7 day 1. Samples were obtained from an open-label, multicenter, first-in-human phase I dose-escalation trial of ivuxolimab. Adults with locally advanced or metastatic melanoma, renal cell carcinoma, hepatocellular carcinoma or head and neck squamous cell carcinoma were enrolled in the trial. CD4+ and CD8+ T cells were sorted separately from peripheral blood before TCR sequencing.

This clone showed up just once. Its antigen target is currently unknown. No base qualities exist here, and no much larger clone lies one base off it. For sequencing of the TCRbeta CDR3 region, genomic DNA was extracted from the sorted cells. The immunoSEQ Assay was used to sequence the TCRbeta CDR3 regions. TCRdb carries this immuneACCESS record with in-frame sequences only. Its versions omit some clonotypes, under half of them owing to an unresolved V gene in the studies checked, with the rest unexplained. Present in this sample are 20,000 to 25,000 clones, approximately 80% of which were seen just once. The ten largest clones capture 16% of the sample.

The TCR comes from an adult with an advanced solid tumor such as melanoma, head and neck, liver or kidney cancer. Source: CD4+ or CD8+ T cells sorted from blood, taken in a trial of the OX40 agonist ivuxolimab. The sequence is built from TRBV27 and TRBJ2-7; no D gene is confidently identified. The CDR3 reads CASSLMGMGSYEQYF. The DNA is TGTGCCAGCAGTTTAATGGGTATGGGCTCCTACGAGCAGTACTTC.